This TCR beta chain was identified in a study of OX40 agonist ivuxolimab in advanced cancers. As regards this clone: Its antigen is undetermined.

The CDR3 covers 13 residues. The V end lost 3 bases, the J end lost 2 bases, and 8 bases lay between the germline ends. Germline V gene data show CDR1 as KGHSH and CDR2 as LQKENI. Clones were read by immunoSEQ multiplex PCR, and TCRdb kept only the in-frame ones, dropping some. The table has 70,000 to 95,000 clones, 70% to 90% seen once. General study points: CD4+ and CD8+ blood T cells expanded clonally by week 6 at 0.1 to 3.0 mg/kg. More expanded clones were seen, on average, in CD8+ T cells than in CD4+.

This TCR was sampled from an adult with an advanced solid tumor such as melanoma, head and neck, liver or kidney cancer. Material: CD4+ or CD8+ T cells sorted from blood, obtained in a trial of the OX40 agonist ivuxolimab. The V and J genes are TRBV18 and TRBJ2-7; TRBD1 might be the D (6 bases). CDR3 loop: CASSPSGAYEQYF. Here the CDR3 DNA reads TGTGCCAGCTCACCGTCAGGGGCCTACGAGCAGTACTTC.